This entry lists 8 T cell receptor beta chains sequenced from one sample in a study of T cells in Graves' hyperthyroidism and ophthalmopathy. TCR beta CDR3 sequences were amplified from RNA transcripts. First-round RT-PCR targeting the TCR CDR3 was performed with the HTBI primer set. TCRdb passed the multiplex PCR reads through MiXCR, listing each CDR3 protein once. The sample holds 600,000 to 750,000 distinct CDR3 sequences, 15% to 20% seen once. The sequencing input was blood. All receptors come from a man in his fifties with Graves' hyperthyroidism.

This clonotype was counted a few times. The CDR3 region is CSAYEEWGFTDTQYF. CDR3 DNA sequence: TGCAGCGCTTATGAGGAGTGGGGTTTCACAGATACGCAGTATTTT. The J gene is TRBJ2-3, the V gene TRBV29-1, with D hard to call. Germline-derived CDR1 and CDR2 are SQVTM and ANQGSEA. The V and J ends lost 7 bases and 2 bases respectively, with 19 bases between them. The CDR3 consists of 15 residues.

The CDR3 loop is CASSRMAGGWDEQFF. CDR3 DNA: TGCGCCAGCAGCCGGATGGCGGGAGGTTGGGATGAGCAGTTCTTC. J is TRBJ2-1 and V is TRBV4-3; TRBD2 agrees at 8 bases. Per germline, CDR1 LGHNA and CDR2 YSLEER. The V segment lost 4 bases and the J segment 8 bases; nucleotides outside the gene matches: 10. The CDR3 is made up of 15 amino acids.

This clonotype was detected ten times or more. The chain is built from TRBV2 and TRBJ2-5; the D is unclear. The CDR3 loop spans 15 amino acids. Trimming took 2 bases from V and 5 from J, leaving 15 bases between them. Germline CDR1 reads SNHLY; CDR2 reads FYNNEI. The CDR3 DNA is TGTGCCAGCAGTGAATGGCCCCCGTCGAGCGAGACCCAGTACTTC. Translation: CASSEWPPSSETQYF.

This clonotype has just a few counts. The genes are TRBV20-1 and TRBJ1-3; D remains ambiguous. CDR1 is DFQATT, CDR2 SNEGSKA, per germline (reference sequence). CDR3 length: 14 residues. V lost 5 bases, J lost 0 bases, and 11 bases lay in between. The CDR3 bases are TGCAGTGCTGGAAAGGTGAACTCTGGAAACACCATATATTTT. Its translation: CSAGKVNSGNTIYF.

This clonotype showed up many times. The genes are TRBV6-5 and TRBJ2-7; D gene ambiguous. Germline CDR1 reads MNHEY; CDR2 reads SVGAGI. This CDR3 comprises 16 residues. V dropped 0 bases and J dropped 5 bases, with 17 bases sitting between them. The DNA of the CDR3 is TGTGCCAGCAGTTACTCTTCTTCTTCTTCCTACGACGAGCAGTACTTC. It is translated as CASSYSSSSSYDEQYF.

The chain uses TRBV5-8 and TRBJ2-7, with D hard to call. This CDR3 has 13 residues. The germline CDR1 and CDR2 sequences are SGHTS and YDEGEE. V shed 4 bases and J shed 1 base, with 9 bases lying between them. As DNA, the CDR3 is TGTGCCAGCAGCCGGCGGAATTCCTACGAGCAGTACTTC. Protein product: CASSRRNSYEQYF.

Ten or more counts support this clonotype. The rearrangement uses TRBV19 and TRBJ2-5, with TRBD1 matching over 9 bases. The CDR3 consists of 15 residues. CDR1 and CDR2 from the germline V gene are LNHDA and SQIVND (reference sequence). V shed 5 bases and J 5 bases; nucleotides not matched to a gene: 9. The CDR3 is CASSWRTGVVETQYF. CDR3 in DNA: TGTGCCAGTAGTTGGCGGACAGGGGTTGTGGAGACCCAGTACTTC.

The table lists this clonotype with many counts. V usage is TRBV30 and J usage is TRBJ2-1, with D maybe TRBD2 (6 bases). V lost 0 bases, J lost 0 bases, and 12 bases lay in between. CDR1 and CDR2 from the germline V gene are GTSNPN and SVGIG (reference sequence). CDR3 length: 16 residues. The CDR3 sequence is CAWSVLDGSSYNEQFF. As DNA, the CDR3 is TGTGCCTGGAGTGTACTGGACGGGAGCTCCTACAATGAGCAGTTCTTC.